This T cell receptor (beta chain) was recorded in a study of blood T cells in healthy people across ages. Whole-study findings and limits: Long-lived donors carried more naive CD4+ cells and greater diversity than aged donors.

This clonotype was seen a single time. Its specificity is not known. Primers used in a second PCR of about 6 to 11 cycles were a sample-barcoded 5' primer and a J-beta primer mix. TCRdb fed the 5' RACE reads into MiXCR, producing one record per CDR3 protein. This table holds 650,000 to 800,000 distinct CDR3 sequences, 40% to 50% found once. The sample consisted of blood. This TCR came from a man in his fifties or sixties in good health.

Here the CDR3 reads CASSYPRGGSPGSGANVLTF. CDR3 sequence (DNA): TGTGCCAGCAGTTACCCGCGGGGGGGATCCCCTGGATCTGGGGCCAACGTCCTGACTTTC. This chain links TRBV6-2 or TRBV6-3 with TRBJ2-6, with 9 positions matching TRBD2. The V segment lost 2 bases and the J segment 1 base; nucleotides outside the gene matches: 12. The length of the CDR3 is 20 residues. From germline, CDR1 is MNHEY and CDR2 SVGEGT.